The clone carrying this T cell receptor beta chain was recorded at least ten times. The length of the CDR3 is 15 residues. With V trimmed by 0 bases and J by 6 bases, 7 bases remained unmatched. Germline values: CDR1 SGHRS, CDR2 YFSETQ. These data belong to a study of T-cell reconstitution after alpha-beta-depleted transplantation in children. A TCRbeta library incorporating unique molecular identifiers was prepared. One entry per CDR3 protein, called by TCRdb with MiXCR from the PCR reads. The sample includes some 240,000 distinct CDR3 sequences, 9% to 10% of them seen just once. V gene TRBV5-1 combines with J gene TRBJ2-7, with 9 bases fitting TRBD2. The origin of this receptor is a human donor who donated a stem cell graft to a child with SCID. Specimen: PBMCs from the stem cell graft donor, collected from the stem cell graft. The CDR3 DNA follows: TGCGCCAGCAGCTTGGGTCTAGCGGGGAGCGTCGAGCAGTACTTC. Protein: CASSLGLAGSVEQYF.